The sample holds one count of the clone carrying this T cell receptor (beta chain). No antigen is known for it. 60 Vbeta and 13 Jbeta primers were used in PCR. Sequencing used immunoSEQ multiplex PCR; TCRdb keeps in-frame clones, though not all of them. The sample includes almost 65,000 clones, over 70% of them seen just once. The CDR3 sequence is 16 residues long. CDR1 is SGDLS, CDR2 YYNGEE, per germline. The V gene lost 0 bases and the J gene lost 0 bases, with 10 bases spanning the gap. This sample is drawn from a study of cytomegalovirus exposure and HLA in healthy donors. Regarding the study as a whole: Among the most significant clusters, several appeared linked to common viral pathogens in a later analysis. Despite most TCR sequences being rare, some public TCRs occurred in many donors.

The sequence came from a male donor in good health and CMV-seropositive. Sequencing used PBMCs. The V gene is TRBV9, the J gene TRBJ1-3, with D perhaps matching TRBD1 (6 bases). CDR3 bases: TGTGCCAGCAGCGTAGATAGGGACACCTCTGGAAACACCATATATTTT. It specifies CASSVDRDTSGNTIYF.